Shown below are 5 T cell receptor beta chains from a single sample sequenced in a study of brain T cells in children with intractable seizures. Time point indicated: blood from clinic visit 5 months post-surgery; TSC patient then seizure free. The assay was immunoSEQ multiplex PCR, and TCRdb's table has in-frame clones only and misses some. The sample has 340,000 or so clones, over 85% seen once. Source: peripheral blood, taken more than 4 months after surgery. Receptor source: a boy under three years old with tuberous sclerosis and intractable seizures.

DNA of the CDR3: TGTGCCAGTGAACTAGCGGGGGGCTACGAGCAGTACTTC. It yields the protein CASELAGGYEQYF. The gene calls are TRBV7-2 and TRBJ2-7; 12 bases match TRBD2. The V segment lost 9 bases and the J segment 3 bases; nucleotides outside the gene matches: 3. The CDR3 covers 13 residues. Germline V CDR1 and CDR2: SGHTA, FQGNSA. The complete variable domain, with remaining parts taken from reference TRBV7-2 and TRBJ2-7, reads GAGVSQSPSNKVTEKGKDVELRCDPISGHTALYWYRQSLGQGLEFLIYFQGNSAPDKSGLPSDRFSAERTGGSVSTLTIQRTQQEDSAVYLCASELAGGYEQYFGPGTRLTVT.

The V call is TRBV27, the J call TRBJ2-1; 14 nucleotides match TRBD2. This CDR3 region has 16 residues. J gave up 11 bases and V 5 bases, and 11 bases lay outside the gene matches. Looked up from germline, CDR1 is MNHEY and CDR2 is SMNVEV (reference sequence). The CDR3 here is CASSPPGLAGGKQQFF. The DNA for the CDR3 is TGTGCCAGCAGTCCGCCAGGACTAGCGGGAGGAAAACAGCAGTTCTTC.

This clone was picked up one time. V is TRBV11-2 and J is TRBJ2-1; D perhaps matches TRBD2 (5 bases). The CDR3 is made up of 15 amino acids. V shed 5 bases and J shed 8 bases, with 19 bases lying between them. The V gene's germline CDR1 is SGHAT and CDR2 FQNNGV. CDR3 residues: CASSPSVAGWDEQFF. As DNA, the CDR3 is TGTGCCAGCAGCCCCAGCGTGGCGGGTTGGGATGAGCAGTTCTTC.

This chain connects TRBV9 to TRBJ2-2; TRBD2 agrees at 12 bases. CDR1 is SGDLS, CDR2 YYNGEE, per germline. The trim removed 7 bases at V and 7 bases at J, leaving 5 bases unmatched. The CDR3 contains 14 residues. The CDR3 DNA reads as TGTGCCAGCGCTAGCGGGGGGGCCTTCGGGGAGCTGTTTTTT. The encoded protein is CASASGGAFGELFF.

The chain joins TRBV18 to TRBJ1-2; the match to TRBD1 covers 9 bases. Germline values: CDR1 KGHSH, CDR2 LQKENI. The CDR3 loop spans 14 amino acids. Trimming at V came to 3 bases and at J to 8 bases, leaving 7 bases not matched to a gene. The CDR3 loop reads CASSPDRGSYGYTF. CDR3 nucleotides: TGTGCCAGCTCACCGGACAGGGGCTCCTACGGCTACACCTTC.